This T cell receptor beta chain was retrieved from a study of a mutant IDH1 vaccine in newly diagnosed glioma. Study information: Vaccines were begun 4-6 weeks after radiotherapy alone, or with temozolomide cycles.

Repertoires were generated with immunoSEQ multiplex PCR, while TCRdb's copy carries only in-frame clones and drops some. The sample lists about 25,000 clones; about three quarters were seen once. Time point noted: week 5, during vaccination. Vaccination used 300 ug of mutant IDH1 20-mer peptide per dose, with topical imiquimod. Patients carried new grade 3 or 4 IDH1-mutant astrocytomas lacking nuclear ATRX. There are 11 residues in the CDR3. Germline CDR1 is SQVTM and CDR2 is ANQGSEA. The ends were cut back, 6 bases at V and 4 bases at J, with 7 bases in the middle. In regard to this clone: Its specificity is not known.

The source is a man aged 40-49 years with glioma. Sequencing used PBMCs, obtained from a glioma patient whose treatment included an IDH1 peptide vaccine. The chain recombines TRBV29-1 with TRBJ1-3, with D possibly matching TRBD1 (5 bases). The CDR3: CSVEGGNTIYF. In DNA, the CDR3 is TGCAGCGTCGAGGGGGGAAACACCATATATTTT.